The 5 T cell receptor beta chains below were found in one sample sequenced in a study of cytomegalovirus exposure and HLA in healthy donors. This table comes from immunoSEQ multiplex PCR, and its TCRdb copy is limited to in-frame clones, with some not included. The sample includes about 240,000 clones, 70% to 90% of them seen just once. The sequencing sample was made of PBMCs. The receptors derive from a woman aged 25 to 45 in good health and CMV-seropositive.

This chain joins TRBV19 and TRBJ1-2; 7 bases agree with TRBD1. This CDR3 is 13 amino acids long. V dropped 5 bases and J dropped 6; count of bases not matched to a gene: 6. Germline V CDR1 and CDR2: LNHDA, SQIVND (reference sequence). CDR3 DNA: TGTGCCAGTAGTCCAGCCGGGACAGATGGCTACACCTTC. This codes for CASSPAGTDGYTF. The variable domain in full, completed from reference TRBV19 and TRBJ1-2, reads DGGITQSPKYLFRKEGQNVTLSCEQNLNHDAMYWYRQDPGQGLRLIYYSQIVNDFQKGDIAEGYSVSREKKESFPLTVTSAQKNPTAFYLCASSPAGTDGYTFGSGTRLTVV.

The V call is TRBV27, the J call TRBJ2-2; 10 nucleotides line up with TRBD1. The CDR3 has 17 amino acids. Germline CDR1 MNHEY, CDR2 SMNVEV (reference sequence). V was pared by 6 bases and J by 6 bases, with 13 bases of the junction left unmatched. The CDR3 nucleotides are TGTGCCAGCAGCCCTAAAGGGGGACAGGGGAGATCCGGGGAGCTGTTTTTT. It specifies CASSPKGGQGRSGELFF.

The rearrangement links TRBV7-6 to TRBJ1-1; no clear D. The CDR3 has 13 residues. Deletions cut 5 bases from V and 5 bases from J, with 12 bases between. Looked up from germline, CDR1 is SGHVS and CDR2 is FNYEAQ. CDR3 DNA: TGTGCCAGCAGCCAAACGGAGGGAACTGAAGCTTTCTTT. As protein: CASSQTEGTEAFF.

The chain uses TRBV6-1 and TRBJ1-1; D unclear. CDR1 is MNHNS, CDR2 SASEGT, per germline. The V and J ends lost 4 bases and 2 bases respectively, with 8 bases between them. The CDR3 covers 13 residues. The CDR3 region has the DNA TGTGCCAGCAGTGCTGAGGTTAACACTGAAGCTTTCTTT. Protein product: CASSAEVNTEAFF.

This clone was observed a single time. This chain connects TRBV13 to TRBJ2-1, with TRBD2 identical over 12 bases. Germline V gene sequence: CDR1 PRHDT, CDR2 FYEKMQ (reference sequence). The CDR3 is 17 residues long. The J segment lost 9 bases and the V segment lost 4 bases, leaving 13 bases of the junction unmatched. CDR3 bases: TGTGCCAGCAGCTCCGCCCTAGCGGGAGGGCCATACGGTGAGCAGTTCTTC. Protein product: CASSSALAGGPYGEQFF.